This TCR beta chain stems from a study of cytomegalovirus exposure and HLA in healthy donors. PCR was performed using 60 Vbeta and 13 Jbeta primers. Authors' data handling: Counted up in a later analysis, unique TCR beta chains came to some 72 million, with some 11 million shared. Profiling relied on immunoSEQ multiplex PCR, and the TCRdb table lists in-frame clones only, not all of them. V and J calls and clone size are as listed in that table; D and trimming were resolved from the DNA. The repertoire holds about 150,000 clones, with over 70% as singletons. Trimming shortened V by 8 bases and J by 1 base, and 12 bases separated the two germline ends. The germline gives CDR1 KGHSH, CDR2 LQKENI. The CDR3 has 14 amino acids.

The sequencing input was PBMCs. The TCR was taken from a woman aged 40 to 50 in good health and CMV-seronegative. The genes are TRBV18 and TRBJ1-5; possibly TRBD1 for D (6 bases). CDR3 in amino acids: CASPLQGSNQPQHF. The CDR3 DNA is TGTGCCAGCCCACTCCAGGGGAGCAATCAGCCCCAGCATTTT.